These 26 T cell receptor beta chains were all obtained from the same sample, sequenced in a study of shared clonotypes between healthy human individuals (TCRdb year 2020). The library was produced with the immunoSEQ multiplex PCR assay. Drawn from immuneACCESS, this table holds only the in-frame rearrangements with V and J called that TCRdb kept. Clones are partly lost; checked studies trace under half to an unresolved V gene and leave the rest unexplained. The sample includes 2 million to 2.5 million clones, with approximately 90% observed a single time. The top ten constitute approximately 0.39% of the sample. Sequenced: naive CD4+ T cells from PBMCs. Read against the paper, the sample's cell subset or site label means: CD45RA+ positively selected. These receptors were collected from a man younger than 30 in good health. Some clones in this sample may be carry-over from other donors' samples.

The chain recombines TRBV6-5 with TRBJ1-6, with D tentatively TRBD1 (5 bases). The length of the CDR3 is 15 residues. V gave up 6 bases and J gave up 5 bases, with 14 bases separating them. Germline V gene data show CDR1 as MNHEY and CDR2 as SVGAGI. This CDR3 is CASSRGTANNSPLHF. CDR3 DNA: TGTGCCAGCAGCCGGGGGACCGCGAATAATTCACCCCTCCACTTT.

V is TRBV30 and J is TRBJ2-1, with TRBD2 identical over 9 bases. Looked up from germline, CDR1 is GTSNPN and CDR2 is SVGIG (reference sequence). After removal of 0 bases from V and 2 bases from J, the junction contained 2 bases not matched to a gene. The CDR3 covers 15 residues. CDR3 nucleotide sequence: TGTGCCTGGAGTGTAGTAGCGGGAGCCTACAATGAGCAGTTCTTC. It yields the protein CAWSVVAGAYNEQFF.

V and J are TRBV6-5 and TRBJ1-5; D is undetermined. The CDR3 contains 14 residues. The V end was cut by 5 bases, the J end by 5 bases, with 13 bases between. The germline V gene encodes CDR1 MNHEY and CDR2 SVGAGI. The chain's CDR3 is CASSRDPSDQPQHF. For the CDR3, the DNA is TGTGCCAGCAGTCGGGATCCATCGGATCAGCCCCAGCATTTT.

The gene calls are TRBV7-2 and TRBJ2-7, with D unclear. Germline CDR1 and CDR2: SGHTA and FQGNSA. V shed 4 bases and J shed 6 bases, with 13 bases lying between them. This CDR3 contains 13 residues. CDR3 sequence reads: CASSSRALAEQYF. Here the CDR3 DNA reads TGTGCCAGCAGCTCCAGAGCCTTGGCCGAGCAGTACTTC.

In its sample, this clone was seen once. Additional DNA sequences in this sample encode the identical CDR3. V is TRBV5-1 and J is TRBJ2-3; no definite D call. The CDR3 extends over 15 amino acids. Trimming shortened V by 0 bases and J by 0 bases, and 8 bases separated the two germline ends. Germline V gene data show CDR1 as SGHRS and CDR2 as YFSETQ. The CDR3 sequence is CASSLGSSSTDTQYF. CDR3 sequence (DNA): TGCGCCAGCAGCTTGGGGAGTTCTAGCACAGATACGCAGTATTTT. Full variable domain (rest looked up from reference TRBV5-1 and TRBJ2-3): KAGVTQTPRYLIKTRGQQVTLSCSPISGHRSVSWYQQTPGQGLQFLFEYFSETQRNKGNFPGRFSGRQFSNSRSEMNVSTLELGDSALYLCASSLGSSSTDTQYFGPGTRLTVL.

This clone was detected a few times. The J gene is TRBJ1-1, the V gene TRBV5-1, with D possibly TRBD1 on 6 matching bases. V lost 6 bases, J lost 0 bases, and 9 bases lay in between. In germline, CDR1 is SGHRS, CDR2 YFSETQ. The CDR3 extends over 13 amino acids. The CDR3 DNA sequence: TGCGCCAGCAAGGAGGGGGTGAACACTGAAGCTTTCTTT. Translation: CASKEGVNTEAFF.

The gene calls are TRBV4-1 and TRBJ1-1; TRBD1 matches at 8 bases. Germline CDR1 and CDR2: MGHRA and YSYEKL. The CDR3 is made up of 14 amino acids. V was clipped by 7 bases and J by 2 bases; unmatched bases: 6. In DNA, the CDR3 is TGCGCCAGCAACCCCTCAGGGGGCAACACTGAAGCTTTCTTT. Translation: CASNPSGGNTEAFF.

The chain uses TRBV30 and TRBJ2-5; D might be TRBD1 or TRBD2, each matching 5 bases. CDR1 GTSNPN and CDR2 SVGIG come from the germline V gene (reference sequence). CDR3 length: 15 amino acids. Trimming left V 1 base short and J 4 bases short, with 16 bases between. CDR3 loop: CAWSGGASGGETQYF. CDR3 in DNA: TGTGCCTGGAGTGGTGGGGCCTCTGGAGGAGAGACCCAGTACTTC.

The chain combines TRBV7-9 with TRBJ1-5; TRBD1 matches 7 bases. From germline, CDR1 is SEHNR and CDR2 FQNEAQ (reference sequence). The CDR3 length is 15 residues. V shed 4 bases and J 5 bases; nucleotides not matched to a gene: 8. The CDR3 reads CASSSSTGFYQPQHF. The CDR3 bases are TGTGCCAGCAGCTCCTCGACAGGGTTTTATCAGCCCCAGCATTTT.

This chain connects TRBV7-2 to TRBJ2-7, with 12 bases lining up with TRBD2. CDR1 SGHTA and CDR2 FQGNSA come from the germline V gene. This CDR3 has 14 residues. Trimming cost V 6 bases and J 4 bases; bases outside gene matches: 4. CDR3 nucleotide sequence: TGTGCCAGCAGGACTAGCGGGAGTGTTTACGAGCAGTACTTC. It specifies CASRTSGSVYEQYF.

The chain's CDR3 is CASSQDFRGLNEKLFF. The CDR3 DNA reads TGCGCCAGCAGCCAAGATTTTAGGGGCCTGAATGAAAAACTGTTTTTT. J is TRBJ1-4 and V is TRBV4-3; tentative D call: TRBD1 (5 bases). This CDR3 is 16 amino acids long. Germline V gives CDR1 LGHNA, CDR2 YSLEER. Trimming took off 0 bases at V and 5 bases at J, with 13 bases between the two ends.

J is TRBJ2-5 and V is TRBV4-1, with a possible D match to TRBD1 (5 bases). With 4 bases removed from V and 4 bases from J, the gap between germline ends came to 19 bases. The germline CDR1 and CDR2 sequences are MGHRA and YSYEKL. The CDR3 sequence is 16 residues long. The CDR3 bases are TGCGCCAGCAGCCCTCGGCGGACACAAGGGCCAGAGACCCAGTACTTC. Translating it yields CASSPRRTQGPETQYF.

The chain is built from TRBV11-2 and TRBJ1-2; D is perhaps TRBD1 (5 bases). The germline V gene encodes CDR1 SGHAT and CDR2 FQNNGV. The CDR3 covers 14 residues. The ends were cut back, 5 bases at V and 6 bases at J, with 16 bases in the middle. The CDR3 DNA is TGTGCCAGCAGCCCGAGTTGGGGACGGCATGGCTACACCTTC. The encoded protein is CASSPSWGRHGYTF.

This clone was recorded only once. Other DNA variants within this sample encode the same CDR3. This chain links TRBV11-2 with TRBJ1-5, with D maybe TRBD1 (5 bases). Germline assignment: CDR1 SGHAT and CDR2 FQNNGV. V lost 1 base, J lost 7 bases, and 8 bases lay in between. This CDR3 comprises 13 residues. CDR3 amino acids: CASSLGGGQPQHF. The CDR3 region has the DNA TGTGCCAGCAGCTTAGGTGGGGGGCAGCCCCAGCATTTT.

A word on this clone: The same CDR3 also results from other DNA sequences found in this sample. The chain couples TRBV11-2 to TRBJ2-7; D gene ambiguous. In germline, CDR1 is SGHAT, CDR2 FQNNGV. Trimming shortened V by 5 bases and J by 0 bases, and 5 bases separated the two germline ends. The CDR3 length is 12 residues. The CDR3 region is CASSLTSYEQYF. CDR3 coding DNA: TGTGCCAGCAGCCTGACCTCCTACGAGCAGTACTTC.

The sample holds one count of this clone. V and J are TRBV18 and TRBJ1-3, with D uncertain. This CDR3 has 13 amino acids. Germline CDR1 and CDR2: KGHSH and LQKENI. The V end was cut by 4 bases, the J end by 4 bases, with 8 bases between. The CDR3 nucleotides are TGTGCCAGCTCACTTGACCAGGGAAACACCATATATTTT. Encoded protein: CASSLDQGNTIYF.

Concerning this clone: Other DNA variants within this sample encode the same CDR3. This chain uses TRBV5-4 with TRBJ2-2, with 9 positions matching TRBD1. The CDR3 spans 15 residues. Germline loops: CDR1 SGHNT, CDR2 YYREEE (reference sequence). The V segment lost 4 bases and the J segment 5 bases; nucleotides outside the gene matches: 6. CDR3 DNA: TGTGCCAGCAGCCTATCCGGGACAGGGACCGGGGAGCTGTTTTTT. Its translation is CASSLSGTGTGELFF.

As for this clone: Other DNA sequences in this specimen translate into the identical CDR3. The chain recombines TRBV27 with TRBJ2-6; D gene unclear. Between the trimmed V and J ends, which lost 3 bases and 1 base, there was a span of 4 bases. The CDR3 loop spans 14 amino acids. Germline lookup yields CDR1 MNHEY and CDR2 SMNVEV (reference sequence). The CDR3 loop reads CASSFGSGANVLTF. CDR3 nucleotides: TGTGCCAGCAGTTTCGGTTCTGGGGCCAACGTCCTGACTTTC.

This sequence joins TRBV10-2 and TRBJ2-7; a weak D match, TRBD1 (6 bases). Germline-derived CDR1 and CDR2 are WSHSY and SAAADI. The CDR3 totals 15 residues. The germline V and J ends were trimmed by 3 bases and 0 bases, with 12 bases remaining between them. The CDR3 DNA follows: TGCGCCAGCAGTGACAGGACAGTGAGCTCCTACGAGCAGTACTTC. It translates to CASSDRTVSSYEQYF.

As for this clone: The same CDR3 arises from other DNA sequences in this sample as well. This sequence joins TRBV6-5 and TRBJ2-2, with 9 bases fitting TRBD1. This CDR3 has 14 amino acids. J lost 8 bases, V lost 2 bases, and 3 bases had no gene match. Germline V gene lookup returns CDR1 MNHEY and CDR2 SVGAGI. CDR3 nucleotide sequence: TGTGCCAGCAGTTACAACAGGGGGCCTGGGGAGCTGTTTTTT. The encoded protein is CASSYNRGPGELFF.

The chain joins TRBV29-1 to TRBJ1-1, with 9 nucleotides matching TRBD1. The CDR3 spans 12 residues. From germline, CDR1 is SQVTM and CDR2 ANQGSEA. Trimming cost V 7 bases and J 3 bases; bases outside gene matches: 3. The CDR3 sequence is CSARQGDTEAFF. DNA for the CDR3: TGCAGCGCCAGACAGGGGGACACTGAAGCTTTCTTT.

This chain uses TRBV5-5 with TRBJ1-5, with D possibly matching TRBD1 (6 bases). The CDR3 contains 16 residues. V lost 5 bases and J lost 7, with 22 bases in between. From germline, CDR1 is SGHKS and CDR2 YYEKEE (reference sequence). Here the CDR3 reads CASRNREAKREQPQHF. The CDR3 coding sequence is TGTGCCAGCAGAAACAGGGAGGCCAAGAGGGAGCAGCCCCAGCATTTT. The whole variable domain, remainder taken from reference TRBV5-5 and TRBJ1-5, is DAGVTQSPTHLIKTRGQQVTLRCSPISGHKSVSWYQQVLGQGPQFIFQYYEKEERGRGNFPDRFSARQFPNYSSELNVNALLLGDSALYLCASRNREAKREQPQHFGDGTRLSIL.

This CDR3 is CAWGRDFSSYEQYF. The CDR3 nucleotides are TGTGCCTGGGGCCGGGACTTTAGCTCCTACGAGCAGTACTTC. The chain combines TRBV30 with TRBJ2-7, with a weak D call TRBD2 (6 bases). Looked up from germline, CDR1 is GTSNPN and CDR2 is SVGIG (reference sequence). V was trimmed by 5 bases and J by 0 bases, leaving 14 bases between them. This CDR3 has 14 amino acids. Together with reference TRBV30 and TRBJ2-7, the CDR3 gives the full variable domain: SQTIHQWPATLVQPVGSPLSLECTVEGTSNPNLYWYRQAAGRGLQLLFYSVGIGQISSEVPQNLSASRPQDRQFILSSKKLLLSDSGFYLCAWGRDFSSYEQYFGPGTRLTVT.

The rearrangement links TRBV4-3 to TRBJ2-1, with a tentative D call TRBD1 (5 bases). The ends were cut back, 1 base at V and 2 bases at J, with 15 bases in the middle. The germline gives CDR1 LGHNA, CDR2 YSLEER. The CDR3 has 17 residues. DNA for the CDR3: TGCGCCAGCAGCCAAGCACTGGTTGGGGCCGCCTACAATGAGCAGTTCTTC. The encoded protein is CASSQALVGAAYNEQFF.

The rearrangement uses TRBV5-1 and TRBJ1-1; TRBD1 agrees at 7 bases. J was trimmed by 4 bases and V by 0 bases; bases with no gene match: 6. The length of the CDR3 is 15 residues. Germline V gene sequence: CDR1 SGHRS, CDR2 YFSETQ. DNA of the CDR3: TGCGCCAGCAGCTTGGTAAGGGGGCTGGTCACTGAAGCTTTCTTT. Residues: CASSLVRGLVTEAFF.

The CDR3 DNA follows: TGTGCCAGCGGGGCTGCAGGTCAAAATGGCTACACCTTC. The encoded protein is CASGAAGQNGYTF. The chain carries TRBV6-6 and TRBJ1-2, with a tentative D call TRBD1 (5 bases). Germline loops: CDR1 MNHNY, CDR2 SVGAGI (reference sequence). Trimming removed 8 bases at V and 6 bases at J, with 16 bases between. The CDR3 length is 13 residues.